This passage covers 22 T cell receptor beta chains from one sample sequenced in a study of control samples from healthy donors and cancer patients. Using immunoSEQ multiplex PCR, the repertoire was profiled, and TCRdb retains in-frame clones only, with some absent. This table holds 100,000 to 150,000 clones, 92% found once. Source material: PBMCs. Every receptor here comes from an elderly man with head and neck cancer.

The V call is TRBV19, the J call TRBJ1-1, with D possibly matching TRBD1 (5 bases). From germline, CDR1 is LNHDA and CDR2 SQIVND (reference sequence). The CDR3 sequence is 13 residues long. The V gene lost 5 bases and the J gene lost 3 bases, with 10 bases spanning the gap. In DNA form, the CDR3 reads TGTGCCAGTAGTTTCCTAGGGGACACTGAAGCTTTCTTT. It is translated as CASSFLGDTEAFF. The full variable domain, with the rest looked up from reference TRBV19 and TRBJ1-1, is DGGITQSPKYLFRKEGQNVTLSCEQNLNHDAMYWYRQDPGQGLRLIYYSQIVNDFQKGDIAEGYSVSREKKESFPLTVTSAQKNPTAFYLCASSFLGDTEAFFGQGTRLTVV.

The chain uses TRBV4-1 and TRBJ2-2, with 9 bases aligning to TRBD2. The trim removed 3 bases at V and 4 bases at J, leaving 6 bases unmatched. CDR3 length: 16 amino acids. Germline V CDR1 and CDR2: MGHRA, YSYEKL. The CDR3 loop is CASSHGTSLGTGELFF. As DNA, the CDR3 is TGCGCCAGCAGCCACGGGACTAGCTTGGGCACCGGGGAGCTGTTTTTT.

This clone was seen just once. This chain joins TRBV7-2 and TRBJ1-2; a weak D match, TRBD1 (5 bases). The V and J ends lost 1 base and 8 bases respectively, with 20 bases between them. Per germline, CDR1 SGHTA and CDR2 FQGNSA. The CDR3 has 16 residues. The CDR3 DNA is TGTGCCAGCAGCTTAGAGCCCAACAGGAGGGCCAGCGGCTACACCTTC. Translation: CASSLEPNRRASGYTF.

The chain uses TRBV10-3 and TRBJ1-1; 7 nucleotides agree with TRBD1. The CDR3 totals 15 residues. J gave up 0 bases and V 6 bases, and 7 bases lay outside the gene matches. Germline CDR1 and CDR2: ENHRY and SYGVKD. The CDR3 DNA reads as TGTGCCATCAGAGAGGGACAGCTATTGAACACTGAAGCTTTCTTT. Translation gives CAIREGQLLNTEAFF.

The chain is built from TRBV2 and TRBJ1-2; TRBD1 matches 9 bases. The CDR3 has 13 residues. Germline CDR1 reads SNHLY; CDR2 reads FYNNEI. V was pared by 11 bases and J by 4 bases, with 8 bases of the junction left unmatched. CDR3: CAGQGQGLYGYTF. The CDR3 DNA reads as TGTGCCGGCCAGGGACAGGGTCTCTATGGCTACACCTTC.

The chain employs TRBV24-1 and TRBJ1-5; D is unresolved. V lost 12 bases and J lost 2, with 22 bases in between. The CDR3 runs to 16 residues. Per germline, CDR1 KGHDR and CDR2 SFDVKD. The CDR3 DNA sequence: TGTGCCCCCATAACTTCCTGGACGGTCGGCAATCAGCCCCAGCATTTT. Its protein is CAPITSWTVGNQPQHF.

The CDR3 is CASSLVSGAGYGYTF. The CDR3 nucleotides are TGTGCCAGCAGCTTGGTTTCGGGGGCGGGGTATGGCTACACCTTC. This chain uses TRBV5-5 with TRBJ1-2; perhaps TRBD1 as D (6 bases). V was trimmed by 0 bases and J by 5 bases, leaving 14 bases between them. Looked up from germline, CDR1 is SGHKS and CDR2 is YYEKEE (reference sequence). The CDR3 spans 15 residues.

The count of this clone is one. This chain uses TRBV7-5 with TRBJ2-7; TRBD2, as called in the table, went unchecked against the DNA. TRBV7-5 is deemed a pseudogene. CDR3 size: 16 residues. CDR3 amino acids: CARSQELGGITYEQYF. The CDR3 DNA is TGTGCCAGAAGTCAGGAACTCGGGGGAATAACCTACGAGCAGTACTTC.

The V gene is TRBV30, the J gene TRBJ1-2; D uncertain. The CDR3 contains 14 residues. Trimming removed 3 bases from V and 8 bases from J, with 19 bases in between. Germline V gene data show CDR1 as GTSNPN and CDR2 as SVGIG (reference sequence). The CDR3 sequence is CAWSSLFRRTGYTF. CDR3 bases: TGTGCCTGGAGCTCACTCTTTCGGCGAACGGGCTACACCTTC.

The V and J genes are TRBV29-1 and TRBJ2-2, with D perhaps being TRBD1 or TRBD2 (6 bases each). The V end lost 5 bases, the J end lost 7 bases, and 14 bases lay between the germline ends. Germline values: CDR1 SQVTM, CDR2 ANQGSEA. CDR3 size: 13 residues. CDR3 region: CSVRSGASGELFF. The CDR3 bases are TGCAGCGTTAGGTCGGGGGCTAGCGGGGAGCTGTTTTTT.

The chain uses TRBV29-1 and TRBJ2-7, with D unclear. CDR3 length: 11 residues. V lost 5 bases and J lost 0, with 5 bases in between. Germline assignment: CDR1 SQVTM and CDR2 ANQGSEA. CDR3 DNA sequence: TGCAGCGTTCGTGGCTCCTACGAGCAGTACTTC. This codes for CSVRGSYEQYF.

The chain employs TRBV5-6 and TRBJ1-1; the D is unclear. Trimming shortened V by 3 bases and J by 0 bases, and 15 bases separated the two germline ends. This CDR3 spans 16 amino acids. CDR1 and CDR2 (germline): SGHDT, YYEEEE. The DNA for the CDR3 is TGTGCCAGCAGCTCGGCCTTAAAGACGTTGAACACTGAAGCTTTCTTT. Encoded protein: CASSSALKTLNTEAFF.

The chain joins TRBV30 to TRBJ2-7; 7 bases agree with TRBD2. The germline V gene encodes CDR1 GTSNPN and CDR2 SVGIG (reference sequence). The CDR3 is 14 residues long. Trimming at V came to 8 bases and at J to 3 bases, leaving 13 bases not matched to a gene. In DNA form, the CDR3 reads TGTGCCGGGGGGGGTAAGCGTGGGAGCTACGAGCAGTACTTC. It codes for CAGGGKRGSYEQYF.

This clone is a singleton in its sample. The genes are TRBV24-1 and TRBJ2-1; tentatively, D is TRBD2 (6 bases). The CDR3 covers 15 residues. V was trimmed by 3 bases and J by 7 bases, leaving 15 bases between them. CDR1 is KGHDR, CDR2 SFDVKD, per germline. The CDR3 DNA reads as TGTGCCACCAGTGATCCCCAGGGACTCACGAATGAGCAGTTCTTC. This encodes CATSDPQGLTNEQFF.

The V gene is TRBV18, the J gene TRBJ1-4; no definite D call. The CDR3 runs 14 residues. V was shortened by 6 bases and J by 4 bases, with 12 bases between the two germline ends. From germline, CDR1 is KGHSH and CDR2 LQKENI. CDR3 in DNA: TGTGCCAGCTCCCTCGCCACGGGTAATGAAAAACTGTTTTTT. Translation gives CASSLATGNEKLFF.

V is TRBV5-4 and J is TRBJ2-3; possibly TRBD1 for D (6 bases). The V gene lost 0 bases and the J gene lost 4 bases, with 21 bases spanning the gap. The CDR3 totals 18 residues. CDR1 SGHNT and CDR2 YYREEE come from the germline V gene (reference sequence). Here the CDR3 reads CASSLGPGGSVGADTQYF. As DNA, the CDR3 is TGTGCCAGCAGCTTGGGTCCTGGGGGCAGCGTCGGGGCAGATACGCAGTATTTT.

The chain links TRBV19 to TRBJ2-1; 10 nucleotides match TRBD2. Germline trimming cut 4 bases from V and 9 bases from J; bases unmatched to any gene: 12. CDR3 length: 16 amino acids. Germline V gives CDR1 LNHDA, CDR2 SQIVND (reference sequence). CDR3 DNA sequence: TGTGCCAGTAGTAATATGATCCCTAGCGGGAGAGGTGAGCAGTTCTTC. Translation gives CASSNMIPSGRGEQFF. Full variable domain (outside the CDR3, taken from reference TRBV19 and TRBJ2-1): DGGITQSPKYLFRKEGQNVTLSCEQNLNHDAMYWYRQDPGQGLRLIYYSQIVNDFQKGDIAEGYSVSREKKESFPLTVTSAQKNPTAFYLCASSNMIPSGRGEQFFGPGTRLTVL.

In its sample, this clone was seen a few times. This chain joins TRBV21-1 and TRBJ1-4; the table's D call, TRBD1, was not checked against the DNA. TRBV21-1 constitutes a pseudogene. The CDR3 loop spans 17 amino acids. CDR3 region: CASSKVEGAATNEKLFF. CDR3 nucleotide sequence: TGTGCCAGCAGCAAAGTCGAGGGGGCGGCAACTAATGAAAAACTGTTTTTT.

The rearrangement joins TRBV7-2 to TRBJ1-1, with unresolved D. The CDR3 has 15 residues. CDR1 and CDR2 (germline): SGHTA, FQGNSA. Trimming removed 5 bases at V and 4 bases at J, with 17 bases between. This chain's CDR3 is CASSPRTVRITEAFF. CDR3 bases: TGTGCCAGCAGCCCCAGGACTGTTAGGATCACTGAAGCTTTCTTT.

The chain has TRBV30 and TRBJ1-1; D may be TRBD1 (5 bases). The V end lost 5 bases, the J end lost 1 base, and 14 bases lay between the germline ends. The germline gives CDR1 GTSNPN, CDR2 SVGIG (reference sequence). This CDR3 is 14 amino acids long. CDR3 in DNA: TGTGCCTGGGACAGTATTACAGAGAACACTGAAGCTTTCTTT. Translation gives CAWDSITENTEAFF.

The chain carries TRBV10-3 and TRBJ2-1; tentatively, D is TRBD1 or TRBD2 (6 bases each). CDR1 is ENHRY, CDR2 SYGVKD, per germline. The length of the CDR3 is 14 residues. Trimming removed 10 bases at V and 5 bases at J, with 18 bases between. The CDR3 DNA reads TGTGCCACCCGGAGGGGGGTAGACAACAATGAGCAGTTCTTC. Protein: CATRRGVDNNEQFF.

The rearrangement uses TRBV7-2 and TRBJ2-3, with D possibly TRBD2 on 5 matching bases. The CDR3 totals 14 residues. The ends were cut back, 5 bases at V and 7 bases at J, with 16 bases in the middle. CDR1 SGHTA and CDR2 FQGNSA come from the germline V gene. CDR3: CASSPERGLHTQYF. CDR3 bases: TGTGCCAGCAGCCCGGAACGCGGACTCCATACGCAGTATTTT.